This TCR beta chain was observed in a study of blood T cell repertoires in COVID-19. Study in general: Italy, Spain and the United States were the sources of the convalescent and acute COVID-19 samples.

The CDR3 is 13 amino acids. Germline assignment: CDR1 SGHTA and CDR2 FQGNSA. V shed 1 base and J 4 bases; nucleotides not matched to a gene: 0. In the original analysis: Amplification from reference gene primers served as the basis for estimated nucleated cell counts. Repertoires were generated with immunoSEQ multiplex PCR, while TCRdb's copy carries only in-frame clones and drops some. For V, J and clone size, that table is used; D and trimming come from the DNA. This table holds over 150,000 clones, 85% to 95% found once. Sequencing was carried out using peripheral blood. The origin of this receptor is a man in his forties or fifties with acute or convalescent COVID-19. This sequence joins TRBV7-2 and TRBJ1-2, with TRBD1 matching 7 bases. CDR3 sequence (DNA): TGTGCCAGCAGCTTAGGACAGGGCTATGGCTACACCTTC. This encodes CASSLGQGYGYTF.